A selection of T cell receptor beta chains follows, all from one sample in a study of shared clonotypes between healthy human individuals. This table comes from immunoSEQ multiplex PCR, and its TCRdb copy is limited to in-frame clones, with some not included. The profile shows some 2,100,000 clones, about 93% of them singletons. What was sequenced was naive CD8+ T cells from PBMCs. These receptors were collected from a man aged 18 to 30 in good health. Some clones in this sample may be carry-over from other donors' samples. CDR3s leave out the opening cysteine and the closing phenylalanine or tryptophan. A D gene is named only where the DNA matches it firmly.

J: TRBJ1-4; V: TRBV5-4; D: NA; CDR3: ASSDKGGVNEKLF
J: TRBJ2-5; V: TRBV4-1; D: NA; CDR3: ASSQGNPKETQY
J: TRBJ1-2; V: TRBV28; D: NA; CDR3: ASSLRVSVPFSYT
J: TRBJ1-2; V: TRBV7-9; D: NA; CDR3: ASSHRTSTNYGYT
J: TRBJ2-7; V: TRBV19; D: TRBD1; CDR3: ASSIADRGSHEQY
J: TRBJ2-5; V: TRBV10-1; D: TRBD2; CDR3: ASSESAGGLETQY
J: TRBJ1-4; V: TRBV7-9; D: NA; CDR3: ASSYDRSEKLF
J: TRBJ2-7; V: TRBV5-8; D: NA; CDR3: ASSLDHPAAYEQY
J: TRBJ2-6; V: TRBV29-1; D: NA; CDR3: SVEWSSGANVLT
J: TRBJ1-2; V: TRBV4-3; D: NA; CDR3: ASSQEGEGVANYGYT
J: TRBJ2-7; V: TRBV7-9; D: NA; CDR3: ASSLGGTRHEQY
J: TRBJ2-1; V: TRBV2; D: NA; CDR3: ASSERGTEQF
J: TRBJ2-2; V: TRBV6-5; D: NA; CDR3: ASSYWGSGELF
J: TRBJ2-1; V: TRBV11-2; D: TRBD2; CDR3: ASSLDLPWGSGIFNEQF
J: TRBJ2-6; V: TRBV4-1; D: NA; CDR3: ASSPVLAGANVLT
J: TRBJ2-6; V: TRBV10-3; D: NA; CDR3: AISEGGYGANVLT
J: TRBJ1-5; V: TRBV11-3; D: NA; CDR3: ASSLRARDTYSNQPQH
J: TRBJ1-2; V: TRBV5-1; D: NA; CDR3: ASSLGPTGPLWGYT
J: TRBJ2-7; V: TRBV2; D: NA; CDR3: ASSETAGPVYEQY
J: TRBJ2-2; V: TRBV6-1; D: NA; CDR3: ASSEEFANTGELF
J: TRBJ1-2; V: TRBV4-1; D: TRBD1; CDR3: ASSHPQGATYGYT
J: TRBJ2-7; V: TRBV15; D: NA; CDR3: ATSRGLEGPKHYEQY